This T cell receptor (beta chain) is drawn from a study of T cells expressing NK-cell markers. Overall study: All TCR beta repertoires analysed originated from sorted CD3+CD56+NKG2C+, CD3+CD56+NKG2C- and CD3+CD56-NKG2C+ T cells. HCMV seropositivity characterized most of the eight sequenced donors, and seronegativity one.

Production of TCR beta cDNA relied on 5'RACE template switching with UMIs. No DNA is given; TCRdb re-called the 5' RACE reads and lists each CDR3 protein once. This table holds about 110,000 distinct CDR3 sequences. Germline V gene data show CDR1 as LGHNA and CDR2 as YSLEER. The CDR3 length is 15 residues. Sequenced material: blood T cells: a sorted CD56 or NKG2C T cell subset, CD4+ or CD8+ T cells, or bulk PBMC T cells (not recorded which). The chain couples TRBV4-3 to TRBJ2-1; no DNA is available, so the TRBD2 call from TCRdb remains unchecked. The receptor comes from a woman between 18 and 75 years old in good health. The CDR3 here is CASSREAETITEQFF.